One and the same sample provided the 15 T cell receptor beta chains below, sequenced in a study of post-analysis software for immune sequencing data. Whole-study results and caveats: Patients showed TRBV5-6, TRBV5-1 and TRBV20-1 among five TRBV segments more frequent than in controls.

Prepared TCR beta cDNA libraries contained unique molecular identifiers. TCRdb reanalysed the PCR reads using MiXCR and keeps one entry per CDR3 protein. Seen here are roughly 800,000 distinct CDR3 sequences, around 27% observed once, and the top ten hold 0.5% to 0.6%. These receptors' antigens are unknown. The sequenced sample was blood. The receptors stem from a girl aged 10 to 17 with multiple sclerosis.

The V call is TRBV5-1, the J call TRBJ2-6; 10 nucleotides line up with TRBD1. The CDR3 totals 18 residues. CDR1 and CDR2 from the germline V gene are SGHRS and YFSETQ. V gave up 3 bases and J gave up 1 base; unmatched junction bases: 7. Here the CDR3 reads CASSYTGTGASGANVLTF. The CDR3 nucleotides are TGCGCCAGCAGCTACACCGGGACAGGGGCTTCTGGGGCCAACGTCCTGACTTTC. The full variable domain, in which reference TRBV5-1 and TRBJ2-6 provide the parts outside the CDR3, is KAGVTQTPRYLIKTRGQQVTLSCSPISGHRSVSWYQQTPGQGLQFLFEYFSETQRNKGNFPGRFSGRQFSNSRSEMNVSTLELGDSALYLCASSYTGTGASGANVLTFGAGSRLTVL.

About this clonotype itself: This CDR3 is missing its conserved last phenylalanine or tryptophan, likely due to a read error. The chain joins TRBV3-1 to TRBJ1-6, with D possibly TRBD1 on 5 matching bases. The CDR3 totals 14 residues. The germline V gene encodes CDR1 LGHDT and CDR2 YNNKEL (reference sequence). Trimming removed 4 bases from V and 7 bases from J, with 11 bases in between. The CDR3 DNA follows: TGTGCCAGCAGCCGACAGTTTACGAATTCACCCCTCCACTGT. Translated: CASSRQFTNSPLHC.

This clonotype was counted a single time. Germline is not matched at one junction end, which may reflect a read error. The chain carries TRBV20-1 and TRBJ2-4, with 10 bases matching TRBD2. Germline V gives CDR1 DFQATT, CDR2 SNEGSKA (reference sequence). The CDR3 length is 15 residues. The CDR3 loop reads CSTRGVGTSVWEQYF. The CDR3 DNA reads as TGCAGTACTAGGGGGGTGGGGACTAGCGTGTGGGAGCAGTACTTC.

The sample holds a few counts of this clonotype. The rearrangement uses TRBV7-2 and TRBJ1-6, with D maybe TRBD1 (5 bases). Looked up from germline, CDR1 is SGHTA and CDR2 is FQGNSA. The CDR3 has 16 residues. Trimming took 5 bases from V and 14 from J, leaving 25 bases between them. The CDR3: CASSPRGLGRHQSLHF. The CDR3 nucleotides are TGTGCCAGCAGCCCCCGTGGCCTGGGACGGCATCAATCCCTCCACTTT.

CDR3 sequence: CSARAWEASQPQHF. The CDR3 DNA follows: TGCAGTGCTAGGGCATGGGAGGCCTCTCAGCCCCAGCATTTT. The chain carries TRBV20-1 and TRBJ1-5; D gene unclear. V shed 3 bases and J shed 6 bases, with 15 bases lying between them. The CDR3 is 14 amino acids. From germline, CDR1 is DFQATT and CDR2 SNEGSKA (reference sequence).

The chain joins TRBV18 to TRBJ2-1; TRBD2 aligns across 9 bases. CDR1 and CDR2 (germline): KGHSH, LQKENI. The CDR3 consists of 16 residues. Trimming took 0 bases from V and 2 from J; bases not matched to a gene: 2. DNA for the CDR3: TGTGCCAGCTCACCACCTAAGCGGGAGGCCTACAATGAGCAGTTCTTC. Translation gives CASSPPKREAYNEQFF. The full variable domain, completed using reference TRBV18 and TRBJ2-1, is NAGVMQNPRHLVRRRGQEARLRCSPMKGHSHVYWYRQLPEEGLKFMVYLQKENIIDESGMPKERFSAEFPKEGPSILRIQQVVRGDSAAYFCASSPPKREAYNEQFFGPGTRLTVL.

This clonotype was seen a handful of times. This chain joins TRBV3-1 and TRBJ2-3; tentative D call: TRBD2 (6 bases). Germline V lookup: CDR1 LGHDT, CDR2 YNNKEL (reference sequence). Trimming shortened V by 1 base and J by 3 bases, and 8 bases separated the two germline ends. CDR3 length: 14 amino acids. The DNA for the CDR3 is TGTGCCAGCAGCCAAGCGGGAGTAACAGATACGCAGTATTTT. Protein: CASSQAGVTDTQYF.

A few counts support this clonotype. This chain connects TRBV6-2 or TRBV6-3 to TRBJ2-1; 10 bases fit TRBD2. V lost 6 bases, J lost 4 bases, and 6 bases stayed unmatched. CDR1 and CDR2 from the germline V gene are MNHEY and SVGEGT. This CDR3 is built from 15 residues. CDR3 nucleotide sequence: TGTGCCAGCAGCCTTAGCGGGAGGTGGTACAATGAGCAGTTCTTC. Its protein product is CASSLSGRWYNEQFF.

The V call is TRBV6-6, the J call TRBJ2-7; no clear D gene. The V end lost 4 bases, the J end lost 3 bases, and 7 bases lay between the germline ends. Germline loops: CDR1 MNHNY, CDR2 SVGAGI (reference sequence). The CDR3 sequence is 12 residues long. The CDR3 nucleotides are TGTGCCAGCAGTTGGGCAGGCTACGAGCAGTACTTC. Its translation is CASSWAGYEQYF.

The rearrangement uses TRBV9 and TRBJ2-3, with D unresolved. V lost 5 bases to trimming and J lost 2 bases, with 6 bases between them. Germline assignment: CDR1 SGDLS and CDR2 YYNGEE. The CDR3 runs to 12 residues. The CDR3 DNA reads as TGTGCCAGCAGATGGTTCACAGATACGCAGTATTTT. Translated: CASRWFTDTQYF.

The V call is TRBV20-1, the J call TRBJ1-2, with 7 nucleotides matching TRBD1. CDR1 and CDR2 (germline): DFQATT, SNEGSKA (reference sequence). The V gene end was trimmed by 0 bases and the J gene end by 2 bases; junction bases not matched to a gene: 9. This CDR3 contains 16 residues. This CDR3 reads CSARDTLGQENYGYTF. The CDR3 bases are TGCAGTGCTAGAGATACCCTTGGACAGGAGAACTATGGCTACACCTTC.

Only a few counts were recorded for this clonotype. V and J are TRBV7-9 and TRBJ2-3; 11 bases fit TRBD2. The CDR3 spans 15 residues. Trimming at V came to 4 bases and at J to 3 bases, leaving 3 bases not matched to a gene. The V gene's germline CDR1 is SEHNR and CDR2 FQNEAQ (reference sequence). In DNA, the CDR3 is TGTGCCAGCAGCTCTAGCGGGAGGACGACAGATACGCAGTATTTT. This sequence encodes CASSSSGRTTDTQYF.

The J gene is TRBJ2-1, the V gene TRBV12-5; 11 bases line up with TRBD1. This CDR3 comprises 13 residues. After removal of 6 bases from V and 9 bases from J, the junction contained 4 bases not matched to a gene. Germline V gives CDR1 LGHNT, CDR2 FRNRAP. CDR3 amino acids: CASGLGQGVEQFF. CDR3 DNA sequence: TGTGCTAGTGGCCTGGGACAGGGGGTTGAGCAGTTCTTC.

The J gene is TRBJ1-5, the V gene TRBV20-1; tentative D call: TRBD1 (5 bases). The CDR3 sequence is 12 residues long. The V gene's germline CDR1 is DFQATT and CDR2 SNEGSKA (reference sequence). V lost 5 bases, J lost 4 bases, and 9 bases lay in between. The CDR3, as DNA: TGCAGTGCTCTGGAGGGGAATCAGCCCCAGCATTTT. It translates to CSALEGNQPQHF.

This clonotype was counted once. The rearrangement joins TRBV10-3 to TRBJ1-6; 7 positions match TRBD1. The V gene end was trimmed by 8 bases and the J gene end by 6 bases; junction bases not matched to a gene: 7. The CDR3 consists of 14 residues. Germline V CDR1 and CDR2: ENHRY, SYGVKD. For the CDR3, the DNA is TGTGCCATCGGGGAGGACAGGTCTAATTCACCCCTCCACTTT. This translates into CAIGEDRSNSPLHF.